Here is one TCR beta chain with its context. The data were obtained in a study of blood T cell repertoires in COVID-19. At the level of the study: COVID-19 samples from acute and convalescent phases originated in the United States, Italy and Spain. PBMCs, B-cell-depleted T cells, or T cells provided the cDNA or gDNA that made up the material.

V trimming: 2 bases; J trimming: 2 bases; junction bases outside the gene matches: 8. The CDR3 length is 16 residues. Looked up from germline, CDR1 is MDHEN and CDR2 is SYDVKM. Here immunoSEQ multiplex PCR was the method, and the copy in TCRdb shows in-frame clones only, minus some. The profile shows tens of thousands of clones, 85% to 90% of them singletons. The gene calls are TRBV28 and TRBJ2-5, with 7 nucleotides matching TRBD1. This clonotype was obtained from a woman in her sixties or seventies with acute or convalescent COVID-19. Sequencing was performed on peripheral blood. The CDR3, as DNA: TGTGCCAGCAGTTTAGGTCCGACAGGGCTTCAAGAGACCCAGTACTTC. Translated: CASSLGPTGLQETQYF.